Following are 24 T cell receptor beta chains from one sample sequenced in a study of regulatory T cells in long-lasting Graves disease. Through Arm-PCR of CDR3 regions and iRepertoire HTBI primers, TCR beta libraries were built. TCRdb recomputed calls from the multiplex PCR reads with MiXCR, one row per CDR3 protein. The sample lists 580,000 or so distinct CDR3 sequences; roughly 16% were seen once. Time point in this sample: newly diagnosed GD, antithyroid drugs for less than 3 months. PBMC-extracted RNA yielded the TCR library. In addition, the sample was reused for a study of T cells in Graves' hyperthyroidism and ophthalmopathy.

Here the sequenced sample was peripheral blood mononuclear cells (PBMCs), taken at new diagnosis, from a patient treated with antithyroid drugs. The receptor source for this set is a man aged 18-30 years with Graves disease.

This clonotype was observed a few times. This chain joins TRBV29-1 and TRBJ2-7; D uncertain. Germline assignment: CDR1 SQVTM and CDR2 ANQGSEA. The CDR3 covers 14 residues. The V end was cut by 1 base, the J end by 7 bases, with 17 bases between. The CDR3 DNA sequence: TGCAGCGTTGAAGGGGCAGGCCCCATGATGGAGCAGTACTTC. The encoded protein is CSVEGAGPMMEQYF.

The chain recombines TRBV27 with TRBJ1-2; a possible D gene is TRBD1 (5 bases). This CDR3 comprises 16 residues. CDR1 is MNHEY and CDR2 is SMNVEV in the germline V gene (reference sequence). V dropped 3 bases and J dropped 3 bases, with 17 bases sitting between them. The CDR3 nucleotides read TGTGCCAGCAGTTTTGCTTCTGAGGGGCCCGACTATGGCTACACCTTC. This sequence encodes CASSFASEGPDYGYTF.

This rearrangement joins TRBV6-1 to TRBJ2-1; D gene ambiguous. With 2 bases removed from V and 1 base from J, the gap between germline ends came to 9 bases. In germline, CDR1 is MNHNS, CDR2 SASEGT. The CDR3 totals 15 residues. CDR3 loop: CASSEWAVSYNEQFF. As DNA, the CDR3 is TGTGCCAGCAGTGAATGGGCCGTTTCCTACAATGAGCAGTTCTTC.

This clonotype came up a few times. This chain joins TRBV5-5 and TRBJ2-1; D might be TRBD2 (6 bases). The CDR3 has 14 residues. Germline CDR1 is SGHKS and CDR2 is YYEKEE (reference sequence). V gave up 0 bases and J gave up 9 bases, with 13 bases separating them. The chain's CDR3 is CASSLGLETIEQFF. The CDR3 DNA reads as TGTGCCAGCAGCTTGGGACTAGAGACGATTGAGCAGTTCTTC.

Of note for this clonotype: It is likely a read error, because the conserved phenylalanine at the end of the CDR3 is missing. The rearrangement joins TRBV5-4 to TRBJ2-3; 12 bases match TRBD2. The V segment lost 4 bases and the J segment 0 bases; nucleotides outside the gene matches: 3. The CDR3 consists of 16 residues. Germline lookup yields CDR1 SGHNT and CDR2 YYREEE (reference sequence). The CDR3 bases are TGTGCCAGCAGCCCCGGGACTAGCGGGAGCACAGATACGCAGTATTCT. Protein sequence: CASSPGTSGSTDTQYS.

Concerning this clonotype: A much larger clone differs by one base, so this may be a read error. The V call is TRBV2, the J call TRBJ2-1; D perhaps matches TRBD2 (5 bases). The CDR3 loop spans 16 amino acids. Germline CDR1 SNHLY, CDR2 FYNNEI. The CDR3 sequence: CAGSEESGPWVNEQFF. The DNA of the CDR3 is TGTGCCGGCAGTGAAGAAAGCGGTCCGTGGGTCAATGAGCAGTTCTTC.

This clonotype was recorded many times. The CDR3 coding sequence is TGTGCCAGCAGTGAAGCGCTTCAGGTGGTAACTGAAGCTTTCTTT. It specifies CASSEALQVVTEAFF. V and J are TRBV2 and TRBJ1-1; D is unresolved. The length of the CDR3 is 15 residues. The germline CDR1 and CDR2 sequences are SNHLY and FYNNEI. Trimming took off 0 bases at V and 5 bases at J, with 13 bases between the two ends.

This clonotype was observed at least ten times. This sequence joins TRBV12-3 or TRBV12-4 and TRBJ2-7, with TRBD1 as a possible D gene (6 bases). The CDR3 runs 11 residues. Trimming took 6 bases from V and 10 from J, leaving 13 bases between them. The CDR3 sequence: CASSLGQSQYF. CDR3 nucleotides: TGTGCCAGCAGCCTAGGACAGAGCCAGTACTTC.

This clonotype was seen repeatedly, ten times or more. The CDR3 nucleotides are TGTGCCAGCAGTCCCACTCGGACTTCCTACGAGCAGTACTTC. Its protein product is CASSPTRTSYEQYF. The chain joins TRBV6-1 to TRBJ2-7; D is perhaps TRBD2 (5 bases). Germline V gives CDR1 MNHNS, CDR2 SASEGT. V lost 5 bases and J lost 1, with 12 bases in between. The CDR3 spans 14 residues.

A few counts support this clonotype. This chain uses TRBV12-3 or TRBV12-4 with TRBJ1-3, with unresolved D. CDR3 length equals 12 residues. Trimming stripped 4 bases from V and 10 bases from J, with 11 bases between. Here the CDR3 reads CASSYPGWTIYF. The CDR3 region has the DNA TGTGCCAGCAGTTATCCTGGATGGACCATATATTTT.

The chain joins TRBV10-3 to TRBJ2-1; 11 positions match TRBD2. The J segment lost 6 bases and the V segment lost 5 bases, leaving 12 bases of the junction unmatched. This CDR3 contains 17 residues. Germline assignment: CDR1 ENHRY and CDR2 SYGVKD. This CDR3 is CAISPHISGTSGNEQFF. CDR3 in DNA: TGTGCCATCAGTCCTCACATATCTGGGACTAGCGGCAATGAGCAGTTCTTC.

This clonotype was found many times. The V gene is TRBV12-3 or TRBV12-4, the J gene TRBJ2-7; 8 bases line up with TRBD1. The CDR3 contains 14 residues. V shed 6 bases and J 3 bases; nucleotides not matched to a gene: 7. The DNA for the CDR3 is TGTGCCAGCAGGAGAGACGGGACAGGCTACGAGCAGTACTTC. Translated, it gives CASRRDGTGYEQYF.

This clonotype was seen repeatedly, ten times or more. The rearrangement links TRBV12-3 or TRBV12-4 to TRBJ2-3, with D possibly TRBD1 on 5 matching bases. The length of the CDR3 is 12 residues. Deletions cut 3 bases from V and 6 bases from J, with 7 bases between. The CDR3 region has the DNA TGTGCCAGCAGTTTTTACAGGGATACGCAGTATTTT. It specifies CASSFYRDTQYF.

This clonotype was recorded at least ten times. The chain has TRBV6-1 and TRBJ1-1, with 7 bases matching TRBD1. Germline assignment: CDR1 MNHNS and CDR2 SASEGT. CDR3 size: 16 residues. The ends lost 6 bases at V and 0 bases at J; junction bases unmatched: 10. CDR3 nucleotide sequence: TGTGCCAGCAGACCAGGGGGACGTCCCATGAACACTGAAGCTTTCTTT. This translates into CASRPGGRPMNTEAFF.

The chain employs TRBV3-1 and TRBJ2-1; D possibly corresponds to TRBD1 (5 bases). Germline CDR1 and CDR2: LGHDT and YNNKEL (reference sequence). V was clipped by 1 base and J by 8 bases, with 12 bases between them. The CDR3 sequence is 14 residues long. The CDR3 DNA reads TGTGCCAGCAGCCAAGGACAGATCTCCCATGAGCAGTTCTTC. Translation: CASSQGQISHEQFF.

This clonotype was recorded a few times. V gene TRBV5-1 combines with J gene TRBJ1-1; D unresolved. The V end lost 0 bases, the J end lost 1 base, and 10 bases lay between the germline ends. Germline-derived CDR1 and CDR2 are SGHRS and YFSETQ. The CDR3 runs 15 residues. CDR3 nucleotide sequence: TGCGCCAGCAGCTTGGACGGGAGGAAGAACACTGAAGCTTTCTTT. This gives the protein CASSLDGRKNTEAFF.

This clonotype has at least ten counts. The J gene is TRBJ1-6, the V gene TRBV27, with a tentative D call TRBD1 (5 bases). Trimming removed 5 bases at V and 8 bases at J, with 10 bases between. Germline V lookup: CDR1 MNHEY, CDR2 SMNVEV (reference sequence). The CDR3 is 13 amino acids. The CDR3 nucleotides are TGTGCCAGCAGTCCCCCGGGGGATTCACCCCTCCACTTT. Protein sequence: CASSPPGDSPLHF.

The V call is TRBV9, the J call TRBJ1-1; TRBD1 matches at 7 bases. Germline CDR1 is SGDLS and CDR2 is YYNGEE. The CDR3 sequence is 14 residues long. V shed 4 bases, J shed 0 bases, and the junction held 3 bases outside the gene matches. Here the CDR3 reads CASSTGEVNTEAFF. CDR3 DNA sequence: TGTGCCAGCAGCACAGGGGAGGTGAACACTGAAGCTTTCTTT.

This clonotype was observed at least ten times. The chain combines TRBV20-1 with TRBJ2-7; 9 bases agree with TRBD2. The CDR3 sequence is 13 residues long. Losses at the gene ends were 6 bases for V and 6 bases for J; bases not matched to a gene: 9. From germline, CDR1 is DFQATT and CDR2 SNEGSKA (reference sequence). CDR3 bases: TGCAGTGCCGAGGGAGCGGGGGGAAGCGAGCAGTACTTC. Amino acid sequence: CSAEGAGGSEQYF.

The sample holds a few counts of this clonotype. V is TRBV2 and J is TRBJ2-2; 11 bases fit TRBD2. CDR1 is SNHLY and CDR2 is FYNNEI in the germline V gene. The CDR3 length is 13 residues. V shed 8 bases and J 9 bases; nucleotides not matched to a gene: 5. The DNA of the CDR3 is TGTGCCAGCTCAAGACTAGCGGGACGGGAGCTGTTTTTT. Amino acid sequence: CASSRLAGRELFF. The entire variable domain, with the rest obtained from reference TRBV2 and TRBJ2-2, is as follows: EPEVTQTPSHQVTQMGQEVILRCVPISNHLYFYWYRQILGQKVEFLVSFYNNEISEKSEIFDDQFSVERPDGSNFTLKIRSTKLEDSAMYFCASSRLAGRELFFGEGSRLTVL.

The table lists this clonotype with many counts. The rearrangement links TRBV6-5 to TRBJ2-2; D may match TRBD1 or TRBD2 (5 bases each). CDR1 is MNHEY, CDR2 SVGAGI, per germline. Trimming removed 0 bases at V and 7 bases at J, with 12 bases between. The CDR3 is 15 residues long. CDR3: CASSYSIEGSGELFF. In nucleotides, the CDR3 is TGTGCCAGCAGTTACTCGATCGAGGGGAGCGGGGAGCTGTTTTTT.

This clonotype was detected many times. The V gene is TRBV2, the J gene TRBJ2-7; D not certain. The CDR3 has 16 amino acids. CDR1 SNHLY and CDR2 FYNNEI come from the germline V gene. V was trimmed by 0 bases and J by 3 bases, leaving 15 bases between them. Written as DNA, the CDR3 is TGTGCCAGCAGTGAAGCGCAGCCCAGACTGGGCTACGAGCAGTACTTC. It is translated as CASSEAQPRLGYEQYF.

The chain recombines TRBV11-2 with TRBJ2-7, with D hard to call. This CDR3 region has 10 residues. Trimming cost V 3 bases and J 7 bases, with 4 bases left between them. Per the germline V gene, CDR1 is SGHAT and CDR2 is FQNNGV. CDR3 DNA: TGTGCCAGCAGCTTTAAGGAGCAGTACTTC. Protein sequence: CASSFKEQYF.

This clonotype was detected only a few times. The chain couples TRBV3-1 to TRBJ2-3; 7 bases fit TRBD2. V shed 4 bases and J 7 bases; nucleotides not matched to a gene: 14. CDR1 and CDR2 from the germline V gene are LGHDT and YNNKEL (reference sequence). This CDR3 comprises 16 residues. This CDR3 is CASSLPTSNTKNTQYF. For the CDR3, the DNA is TGTGCCAGCAGCCTCCCGACTAGCAACACGAAAAATACGCAGTATTTT.